This T cell receptor beta chain was documented in a study of Ad26.COV2.S vaccination and SARS-CoV-2 variants. Background on the study: Into the muscle, Ad26.COV2.S was dosed once or twice, 56 days apart. The study's findings and limits: It was found that vaccine and placebo recipients had similar non-spike TCR breadth.

Regarding treatment: some 20 received Ad26.COV2.S at low or high dose, single or two shots; 5 received placebo; per-sample allocation not given. The samples date from day 63 after the first vaccine or placebo injection. A single count supports this clone. Its matching antigen is unknown. Trimming left V 4 bases short and J 9 bases short, with 6 bases between. The CDR3 loop spans 11 amino acids. Germline lookup yields CDR1 KGHDR and CDR2 SFDVKD. Some clones are missing from TCRdb's copy, which holds only in-frame ones; the method was immunoSEQ multiplex PCR. The table shows some 320,000 clones, with 70% to 90% occurring only once.

This chain uses TRBV24-1 with TRBJ2-1; D gene unclear. Sequencing used peripheral blood, obtained in a trial of Ad26.COV2.S vaccine versus placebo. The source of this sequence is a person between 18 and 60 years old who received the Ad26.COV2.S COVID-19 vaccine or a placebo. The CDR3 here is CATSEGIEQFF. The CDR3 nucleotides read TGTGCCACCAGTGAAGGTATTGAGCAGTTCTTC.